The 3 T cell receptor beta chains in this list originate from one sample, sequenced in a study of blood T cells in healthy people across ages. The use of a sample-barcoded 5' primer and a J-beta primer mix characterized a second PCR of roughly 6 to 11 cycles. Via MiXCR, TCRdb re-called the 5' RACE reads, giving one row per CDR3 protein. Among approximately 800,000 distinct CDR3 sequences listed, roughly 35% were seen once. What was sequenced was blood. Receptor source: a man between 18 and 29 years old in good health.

The DNA for the CDR3 is TGTGCCACCAACCCCAACCCCGGGTGGGGAAACACTGAAGCTTTCTTT. It is translated as CATNPNPGWGNTEAFF. The chain recombines TRBV15 with TRBJ1-1; D is ambiguous. Trimming took 7 bases from V and 2 from J, leaving 20 bases between them. The V gene's germline CDR1 is LNHNV and CDR2 YYDKDF (reference sequence). The CDR3 runs 16 residues.

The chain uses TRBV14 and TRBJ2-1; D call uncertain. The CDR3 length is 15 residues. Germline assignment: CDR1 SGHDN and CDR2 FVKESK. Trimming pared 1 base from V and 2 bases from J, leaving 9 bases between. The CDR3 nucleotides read TGTGCCAGCAGCCAAGGGTCGGGCCCCTACAATGAGCAGTTCTTC. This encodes CASSQGSGPYNEQFF.

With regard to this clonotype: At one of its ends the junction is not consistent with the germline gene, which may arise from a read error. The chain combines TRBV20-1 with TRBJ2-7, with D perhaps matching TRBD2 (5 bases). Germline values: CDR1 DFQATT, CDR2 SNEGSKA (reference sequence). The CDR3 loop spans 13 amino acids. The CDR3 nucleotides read TGCAGTGCTAGAGATGGGAGTACCTACGAGCGGTACTTC. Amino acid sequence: CSARDGSTYERYF.